This T cell receptor beta chain was found in a study of identical twins. TCRdb reprocessed the 5' RACE reads with MiXCR, giving one entry per CDR3 protein. This sample has 600,000 to 800,000 distinct CDR3 sequences, with over 20% found just once. This sample also appeared in a second study, on T cells expressing NK-cell markers. As that report states: In 6 or 7 donors, dominant NKG2C+ clonotypes were roughly 1.0-8% of CD8+ T cells.

The receptor was derived from a woman aged 18-29 years in good health. The sample consisted of PBMCs.

For the CDR3, the DNA is TGTGCCAGCAGCGATGAGGACCAGTACTTC. This codes for CASSDEDQYF. V and J are TRBV7-9 and TRBJ2-5; the D is unclear. Trimming left V 5 bases short and J 10 bases short, with 8 bases between. This CDR3 comprises 10 residues. CDR1 is SEHNR, CDR2 FQNEAQ, per germline (reference sequence).